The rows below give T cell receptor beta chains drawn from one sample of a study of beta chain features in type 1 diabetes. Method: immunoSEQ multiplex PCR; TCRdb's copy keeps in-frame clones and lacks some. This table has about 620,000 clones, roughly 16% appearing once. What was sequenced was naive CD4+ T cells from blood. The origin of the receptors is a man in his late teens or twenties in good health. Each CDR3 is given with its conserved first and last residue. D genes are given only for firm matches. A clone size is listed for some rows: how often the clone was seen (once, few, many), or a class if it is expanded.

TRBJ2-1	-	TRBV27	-	TGTGCCAGCATCCGAGAGGGGATGAATGAGCAGTTCTTC	CASIREGMNEQFF
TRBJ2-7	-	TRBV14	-	TGTGCCAGCAGCCCATACTCCTACGAGCAGTACTTC	CASSPYSYEQYF
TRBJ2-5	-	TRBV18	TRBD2	TGTGCCAGCTCACCATGGACTAGCGGGAGAGGCCAAGAGACCCAGTACTTC	CASSPWTSGRGQETQYF
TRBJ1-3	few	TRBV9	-	TGTGCCAGCTCCGAAAGTCCGTACTCTGGAAACACCATATATTTT	CASSESPYSGNTIYF
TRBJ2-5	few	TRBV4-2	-	TGTGCCAGCAGCCCCCAGGTACGAGGGGAGACCCAGTACTTC	CASSPQVRGETQYF
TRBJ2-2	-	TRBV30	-	TGTGCCTGGAGCCGGGCCGGGGAGCTGTTTTTT	CAWSRAGELFF
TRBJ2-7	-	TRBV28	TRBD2	TGTGCCAGCAGTTTGGGAATAGCGGGAGGGCGTAGCGAGCAGTACTTC	CASSLGIAGGRSEQYF
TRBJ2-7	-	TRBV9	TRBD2	TGTGCCAGCAGCGTAGGTTCTAGCGGGTACGAGCAGTACTTC	CASSVGSSGYEQYF
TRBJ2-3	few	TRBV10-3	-	TGTGCCATCAGACCCGAGAGGGGGGTTGTCACAGATACGCAGTATTTT	CAIRPERGVVTDTQYF
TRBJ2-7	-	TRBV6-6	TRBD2	TGTGCCAGCATGAGGACTAGCGGGGTTAGAGAGCAGTACTTC	CASMRTSGVREQYF
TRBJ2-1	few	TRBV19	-	TGTGCCAGGGGTTCATTTGCCGGGGCGTTGAAGGTTTACAATGAGCAGTTCTTC	CARGSFAGALKVYNEQFF
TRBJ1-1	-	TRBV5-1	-	TGCGCCAGCAGCCTCGCAGTGAACACTGAAGCTTTCTTT	CASSLAVNTEAFF
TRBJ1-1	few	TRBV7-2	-	TGTGCCAGCAGCTTCGGGACCTCAAGGACTGAAGCTTTCTTT	CASSFGTSRTEAFF
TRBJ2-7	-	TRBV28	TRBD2	TGTGCCAGCAGTTTAGTAACCAGCGGGGCCTCTGGGGAGCAGTACTTC	CASSLVTSGASGEQYF
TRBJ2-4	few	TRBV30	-	TGTGCCTGGAGTCTCGGGGGACTAGCCAAAAACATTCAGTACTTC	CAWSLGGLAKNIQYF
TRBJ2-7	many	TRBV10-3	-	TGTGCCATCAGTGTTACTCGGAAACCCAGTTACGAGCAGTACTTC	CAISVTRKPSYEQYF
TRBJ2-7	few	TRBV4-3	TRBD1	TGCGCCAGCAGCCTCGCCCGGGACAGGGGTTCCGAGCAGTACTTC	CASSLARDRGSEQYF
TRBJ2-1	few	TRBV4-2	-	TGTGCCAGCAGCCAAGTAGTGAACTACAATGAGCAGTTCTTC	CASSQVVNYNEQFF
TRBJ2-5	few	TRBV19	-	TGTGCCAGTCACCAAGAGACCCAGTACTTC	CASHQETQYF
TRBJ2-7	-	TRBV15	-	TGTGCCACCAGCAGAGCAGGCCCCTACGAGCAGTACTTC	CATSRAGPYEQYF
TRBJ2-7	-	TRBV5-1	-	TGCGCCAGCAGCTTGGGGTATGTGGCATACTACGAGCAGTACTTC	CASSLGYVAYYEQYF
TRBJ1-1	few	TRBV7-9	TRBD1	TGTGCCAGCAGCTTAGCGGGGATTTTTGGACAGGGGGGAAACACTGAAGCTTTCTTT	CASSLAGIFGQGGNTEAFF
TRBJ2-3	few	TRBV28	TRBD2	TGTGCCAGCAGTCCGTGGGTAGCGGGGACCAACACAGATACGCAGTATTTT	CASSPWVAGTNTDTQYF
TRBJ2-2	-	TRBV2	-	TGTGCCAGCTTGGGGGACGGAACCGGGGAGCTGTTTTTT	CASLGDGTGELFF
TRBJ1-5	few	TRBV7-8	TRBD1	TGTGCCAGCAGCTTAGGAGGGACAGGGAAGAATCAGCCCCAGCATTTT	CASSLGGTGKNQPQHF
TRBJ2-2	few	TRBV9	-	TGTGCCAGCAGCGTACGGGTTTTGGGGACCGGGGAGCTGTTTTTT	CASSVRVLGTGELFF
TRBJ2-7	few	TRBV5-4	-	TGTGCCAGCAGCCGGGACGGGTACAGTTACGAGCAGTACTTC	CASSRDGYSYEQYF
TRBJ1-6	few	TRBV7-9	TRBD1	TGTGCCAGCAGCATACTCCCGGGACAGGGGTACTCACCCCTCCACTTT	CASSILPGQGYSPLHF
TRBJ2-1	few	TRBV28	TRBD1	TGTGCCAGCAGAGGACAGGGGGGAAAGTTCTTC	CASRGQGGKFF
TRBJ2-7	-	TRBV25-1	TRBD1	TGTGCCAGCAGTGATAGTCAGGGGGTTAAGTACGAGCAGTACTTC	CASSDSQGVKYEQYF
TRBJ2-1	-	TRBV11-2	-	TGTGCCAGCAGCTTAGGTCAGTTCTTC	CASSLGQFF
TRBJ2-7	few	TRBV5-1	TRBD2	TGCGCCAGCAGCTTGGCCGGGACTAGTATTTACTACGAGCAGTACTTC	CASSLAGTSIYYEQYF
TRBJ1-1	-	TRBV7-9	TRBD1	TGTGCCAGCAGCCCCTGGACAGGGGTAGGCACTGAAGCTTTCTTT	CASSPWTGVGTEAFF
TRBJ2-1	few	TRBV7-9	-	TGTGCCAGCAGCCCCCCAGGGCAGGTTAACAATGAGCAGTTCTTC	CASSPPGQVNNEQFF
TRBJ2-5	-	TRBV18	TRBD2	TGTGCCAGCTCACCTCCTTCCGGGGGGCAAGAGACCCAGTACTTC	CASSPPSGGQETQYF
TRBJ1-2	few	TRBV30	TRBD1	TGTGCCTGGAGTGTCGGGACAGGCAACTATGGCTACACCTTC	CAWSVGTGNYGYTF
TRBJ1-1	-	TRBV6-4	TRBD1	TGTGCCAGTAATAAGACAGGGGTGAACACTGAAGCTTTCTTT	CASNKTGVNTEAFF
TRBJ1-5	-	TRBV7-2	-	TGTGCCAGCAGCTCACCGTCTACAGGCTATCAGCCCCAGCATTTT	CASSSPSTGYQPQHF
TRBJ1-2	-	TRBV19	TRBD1	TGTGCCAGTAGTATCGGACAGGGCCTGAACTATGGCTACACCTTC	CASSIGQGLNYGYTF
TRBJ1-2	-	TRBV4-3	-	TGCGCCAGCAGCCGACCAGGGGTGGAGTATGGCTACACCTTC	CASSRPGVEYGYTF
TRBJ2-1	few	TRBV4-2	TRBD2	TGTGCCAGCAGCCAAGAGGGCGGGAGGGAATTCAATGAGCAGTTCTTC	CASSQEGGREFNEQFF
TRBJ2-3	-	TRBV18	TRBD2	TGTGCCAGCTCTTTCGGACTAGGCCCAGATACGCAGTATTTT	CASSFGLGPDTQYF
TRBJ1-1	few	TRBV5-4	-	TGTGCCAGCAGCTTGGGACAGATCTCAATCGGCACTGAAGCTTTCTTT	CASSLGQISIGTEAFF
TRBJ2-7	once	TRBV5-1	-	TGCGCCAGCAGCTTTCGTATGGCAACCTACGAGCAGTACTTC	CASSFRMATYEQYF
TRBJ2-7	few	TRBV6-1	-	TGTGCCAGCACCCTACAGGGACCCGTTGTTTACGAGCAGTACTTC	CASTLQGPVVYEQYF
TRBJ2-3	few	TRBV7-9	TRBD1	TGTGCCAGCAGGTCCTGGACAGGGCCCACAGATACGCAGTATTTT	CASRSWTGPTDTQYF
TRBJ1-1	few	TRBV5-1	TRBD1	TGCGCCAGCAGGTACACAGGGGACACTGAAGCTTTCTTT	CASRYTGDTEAFF
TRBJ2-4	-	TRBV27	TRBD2	TGTGCCAGCAGTTCCGGGGGGTCCAATCTGAACATTCAGTACTTC	CASSSGGSNLNIQYF
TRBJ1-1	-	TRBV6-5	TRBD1	TGTGCCAGCAGTTACTCCCGAGACAGGGGTGCTTTCTTT	CASSYSRDRGAFF
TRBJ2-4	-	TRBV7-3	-	TGTGCCAGCAGCGGATACTCGGGGAGTCTAGCCAAAAACATTCAGTACTTC	CASSGYSGSLAKNIQYF
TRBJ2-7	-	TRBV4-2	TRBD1	TGTGCCAGCAGCCAAGATCGGGACAGACAGTACTTC	CASSQDRDRQYF
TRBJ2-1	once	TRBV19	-	TGTGCCAGTAGTACCCTTCCTCGGGAGCAGTTCTTC	CASSTLPREQFF
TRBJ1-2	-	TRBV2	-	TGTGCCAGCAGCTCCCAGAACTATGGCTACACCTTC	CASSSQNYGYTF
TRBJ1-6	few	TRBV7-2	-	TGTGCCAGCAGCTTAAGGGGGAGGGCCTATAATTCACCCCTCCACTTT	CASSLRGRAYNSPLHF
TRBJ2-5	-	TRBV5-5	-	TGTGCCAGCAGCAGGGGGGGTCCGAAAGAGACCCAGTACTTC	CASSRGGPKETQYF
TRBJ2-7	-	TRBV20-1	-	TGCAGTGCTGTGGCCGGGGGGCAGTACTTC	CSAVAGGQYF
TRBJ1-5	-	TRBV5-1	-	TGCGCCAGCAGCTTGGGTCGGGGTAAGGGGCAGCCCCAGCATTTT	CASSLGRGKGQPQHF
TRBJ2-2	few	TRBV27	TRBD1	TGTGCCAGCAGTGTGACAGGGGGCGCAGGGGACACCGGGGAGCTGTTTTTT	CASSVTGGAGDTGELFF
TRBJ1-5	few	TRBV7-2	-	TGTGCCAGCAGCTTAGTGGTAGGGAACAATCAGCCCCAGCATTTT	CASSLVVGNNQPQHF
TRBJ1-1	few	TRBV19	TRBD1	TGTGCCAGTAGTACCCACAGGGGTGGTTACACTGAAGCTTTCTTT	CASSTHRGGYTEAFF